The T cell receptor (beta chain) described here comes from a study of T-cell memory formation after mild COVID-19. Study findings and constraints: Clones shrinking from day 15 to 85 showed even CD4/CD8 mixes; later expanders tilted CD4+. Pre-infection memory contained some responding clones, which suggested that cross-reactive memory had joined.

Germline CDR1 is SEHNR and CDR2 is FQNEAQ (reference sequence). CDR3 length equals 16 residues. Trimming cost V 1 base and J 4 bases, with 16 bases left between them. Concerning this clonotype: Its target is unknown.

TCRdb re-derived calls from the 5' RACE reads in MiXCR, one entry per CDR3 protein. The table has about 560,000 distinct CDR3 sequences, less than 25% seen once; the top ten hold around 8.4%. This clonotype was sampled from an adult woman who had mild COVID-19 (a few samples of this study predate the infection). Cell type and time point are not known. The sequencing sample was made of PBMCs or a T cell subset sorted from them (not recorded which). V is TRBV7-9 and J is TRBJ2-5; no firm D call. The DNA for the CDR3 is TGTGCCAGCAGCTTAGTTAGGCGGCTCGACGGAGAGACCCAGTACTTC. Its protein is CASSLVRRLDGETQYF. Supplemented by reference TRBV7-9 and TRBJ2-5, the full variable domain reads DTGVSQNPRHKITKRGQNVTFRCDPISEHNRLYWYRQTLGQGPEFLTYFQNEAQLEKSRLLSDRFSAERPKGSFSTLEIQRTEQGDSAMYLCASSLVRRLDGETQYFGPGTRLLVL.